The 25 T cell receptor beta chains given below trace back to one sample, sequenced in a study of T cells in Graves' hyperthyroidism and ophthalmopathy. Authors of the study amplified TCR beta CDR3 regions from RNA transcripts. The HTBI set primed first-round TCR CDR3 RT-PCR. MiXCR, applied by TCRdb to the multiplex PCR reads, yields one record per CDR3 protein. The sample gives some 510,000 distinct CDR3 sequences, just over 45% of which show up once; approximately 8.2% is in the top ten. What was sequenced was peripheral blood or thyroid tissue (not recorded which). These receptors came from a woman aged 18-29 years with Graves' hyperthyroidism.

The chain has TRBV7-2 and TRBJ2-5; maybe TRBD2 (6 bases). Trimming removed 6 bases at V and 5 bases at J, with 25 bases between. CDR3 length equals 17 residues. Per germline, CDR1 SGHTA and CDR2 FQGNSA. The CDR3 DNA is TGTGCCAGCAGACACAACATAGCGGCAAACCCCCGGGAGACCCAGTACTTC. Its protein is CASRHNIAANPRETQYF.

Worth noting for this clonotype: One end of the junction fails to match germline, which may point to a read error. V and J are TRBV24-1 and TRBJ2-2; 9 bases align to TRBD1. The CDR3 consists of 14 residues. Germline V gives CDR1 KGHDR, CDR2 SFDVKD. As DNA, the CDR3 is TGTGCCAGCAGTAGGACAGGGGTGTTCGGGGAGCTGTTTTTT. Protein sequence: CASSRTGVFGELFF.

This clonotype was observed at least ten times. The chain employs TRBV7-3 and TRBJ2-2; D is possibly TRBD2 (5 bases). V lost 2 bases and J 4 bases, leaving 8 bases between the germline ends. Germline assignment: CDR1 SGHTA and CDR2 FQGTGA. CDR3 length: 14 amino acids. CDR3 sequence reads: CASSLEGFTGELFF. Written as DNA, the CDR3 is TGTGCCAGCAGCTTAGAGGGATTCACCGGGGAGCTGTTTTTT.

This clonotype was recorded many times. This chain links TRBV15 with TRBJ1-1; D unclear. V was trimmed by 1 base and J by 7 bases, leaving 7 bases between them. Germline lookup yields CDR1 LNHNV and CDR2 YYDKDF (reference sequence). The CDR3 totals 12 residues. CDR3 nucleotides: TGTGCCACCAGCAGAGTAGAAGGTGAAGCTTTCTTT. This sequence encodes CATSRVEGEAFF.

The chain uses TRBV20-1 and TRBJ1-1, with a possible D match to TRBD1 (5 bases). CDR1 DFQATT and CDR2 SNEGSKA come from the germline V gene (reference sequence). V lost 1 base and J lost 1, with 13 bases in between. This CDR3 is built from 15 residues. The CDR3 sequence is CSARAWDGANTEAFF. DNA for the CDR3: TGCAGTGCTAGAGCCTGGGACGGGGCGAACACTGAAGCTTTCTTT.

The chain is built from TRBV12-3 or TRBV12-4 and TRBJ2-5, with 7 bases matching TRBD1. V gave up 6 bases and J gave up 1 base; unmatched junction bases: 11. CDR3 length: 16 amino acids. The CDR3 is CASSPSEGTVQETQYF. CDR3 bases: TGTGCCAGCAGCCCCAGCGAAGGGACAGTCCAAGAGACCCAGTACTTC.

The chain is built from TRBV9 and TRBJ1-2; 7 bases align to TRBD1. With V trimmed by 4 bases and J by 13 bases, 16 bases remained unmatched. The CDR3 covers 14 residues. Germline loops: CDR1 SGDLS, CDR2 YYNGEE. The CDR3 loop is CASSPNRDSPIPTF. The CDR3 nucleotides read TGTGCCAGCAGCCCGAACCGGGACAGTCCCATCCCCACCTTC.

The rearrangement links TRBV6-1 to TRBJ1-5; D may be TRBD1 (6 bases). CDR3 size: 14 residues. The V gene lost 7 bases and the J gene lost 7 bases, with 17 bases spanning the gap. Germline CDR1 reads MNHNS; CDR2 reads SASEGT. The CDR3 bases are TGTGCCAGCATTGATGGGGGGGCTGGGCAGCCCCAGCATTTT. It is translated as CASIDGGAGQPQHF.

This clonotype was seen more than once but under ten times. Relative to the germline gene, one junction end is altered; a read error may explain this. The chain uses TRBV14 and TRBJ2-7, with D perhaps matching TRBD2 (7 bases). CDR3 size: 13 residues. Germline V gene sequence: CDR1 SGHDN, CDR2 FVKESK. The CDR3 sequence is CASSHGWGGLQDF. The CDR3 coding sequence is TGTGCCAGCAGCCACGGGTGGGGGGGGCTTCAAGACTTC.

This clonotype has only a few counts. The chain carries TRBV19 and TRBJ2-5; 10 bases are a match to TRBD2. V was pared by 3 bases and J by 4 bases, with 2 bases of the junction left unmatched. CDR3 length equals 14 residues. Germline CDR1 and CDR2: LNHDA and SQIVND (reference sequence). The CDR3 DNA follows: TGTGCCAGTAGTATCCTAGCGGGAGTAGAGACCCAGTACTTC. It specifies CASSILAGVETQYF.

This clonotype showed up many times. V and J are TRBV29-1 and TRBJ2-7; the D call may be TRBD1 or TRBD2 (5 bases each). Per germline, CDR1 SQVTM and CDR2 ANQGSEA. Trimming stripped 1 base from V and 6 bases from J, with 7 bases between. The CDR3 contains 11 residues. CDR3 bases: TGCAGCGTTGAAGGAGGGACCGAGCAGTACTTC. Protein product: CSVEGGTEQYF.

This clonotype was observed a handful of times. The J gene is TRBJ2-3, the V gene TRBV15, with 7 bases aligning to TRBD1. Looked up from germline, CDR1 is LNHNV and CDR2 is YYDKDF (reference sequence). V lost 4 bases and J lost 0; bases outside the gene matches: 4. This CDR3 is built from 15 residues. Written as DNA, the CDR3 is TGTGCCACCAGCATGGACAGGAGCAGCACAGATACGCAGTATTTT. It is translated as CATSMDRSSTDTQYF. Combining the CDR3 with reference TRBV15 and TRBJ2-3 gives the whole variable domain DAMVIQNPRYQVTQFGKPVTLSCSQTLNHNVMYWYQQKSSQAPKLLFHYYDKDFNNEADTPDNFQSRRPNTSFCFLDIRSPGLGDTAMYLCATSMDRSSTDTQYFGPGTRLTVL.

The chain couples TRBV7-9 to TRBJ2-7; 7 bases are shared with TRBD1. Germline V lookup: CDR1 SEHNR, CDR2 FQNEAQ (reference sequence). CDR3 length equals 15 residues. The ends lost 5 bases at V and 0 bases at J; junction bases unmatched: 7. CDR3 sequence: CASSRGQTSSYEQYF. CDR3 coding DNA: TGTGCCAGCAGCCGGGGACAGACCAGCTCCTACGAGCAGTACTTC.

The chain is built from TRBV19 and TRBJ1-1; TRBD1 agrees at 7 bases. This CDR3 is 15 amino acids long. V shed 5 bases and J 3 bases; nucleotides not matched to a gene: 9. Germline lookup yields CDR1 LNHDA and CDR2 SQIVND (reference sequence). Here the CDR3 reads CASSVLPGQYTEAFF. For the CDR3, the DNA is TGTGCCAGTAGTGTCCTGCCGGGACAGTACACTGAAGCTTTCTTT.

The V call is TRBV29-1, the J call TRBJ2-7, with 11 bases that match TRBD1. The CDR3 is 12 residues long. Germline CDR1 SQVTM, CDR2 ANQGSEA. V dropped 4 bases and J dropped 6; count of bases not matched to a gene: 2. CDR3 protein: CSVGGTGGEQYF. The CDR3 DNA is TGCAGCGTTGGAGGGACAGGGGGCGAGCAGTACTTC.

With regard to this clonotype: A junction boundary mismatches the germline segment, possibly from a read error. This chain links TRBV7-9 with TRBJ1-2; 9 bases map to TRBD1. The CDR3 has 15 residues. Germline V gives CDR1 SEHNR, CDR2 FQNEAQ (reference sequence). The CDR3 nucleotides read TGCGCCAGCAGCCAAGACGGGACAGGGACCTATGGCTACACCTTC. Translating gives CASSQDGTGTYGYTF.

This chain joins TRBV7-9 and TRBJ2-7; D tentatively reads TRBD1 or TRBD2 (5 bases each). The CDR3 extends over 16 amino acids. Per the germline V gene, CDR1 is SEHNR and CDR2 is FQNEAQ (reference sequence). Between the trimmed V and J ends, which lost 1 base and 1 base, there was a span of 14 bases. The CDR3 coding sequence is TGTGCCAGCAGCTTAGGCCACCTGGGACCGTCCTACGAGCAGTACTTC. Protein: CASSLGHLGPSYEQYF. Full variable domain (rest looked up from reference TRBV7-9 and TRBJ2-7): DTGVSQNPRHKITKRGQNVTFRCDPISEHNRLYWYRQTLGQGPEFLTYFQNEAQLEKSRLLSDRFSAERPKGSFSTLEIQRTEQGDSAMYLCASSLGHLGPSYEQYFGPGTRLTVT.

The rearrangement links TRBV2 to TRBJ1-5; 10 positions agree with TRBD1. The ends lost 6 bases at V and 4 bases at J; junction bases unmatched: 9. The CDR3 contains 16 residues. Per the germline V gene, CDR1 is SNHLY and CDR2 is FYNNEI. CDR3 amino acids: CASREWDRGRNQPQHF. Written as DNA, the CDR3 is TGTGCCAGCAGAGAATGGGACAGGGGAAGGAATCAGCCCCAGCATTTT.

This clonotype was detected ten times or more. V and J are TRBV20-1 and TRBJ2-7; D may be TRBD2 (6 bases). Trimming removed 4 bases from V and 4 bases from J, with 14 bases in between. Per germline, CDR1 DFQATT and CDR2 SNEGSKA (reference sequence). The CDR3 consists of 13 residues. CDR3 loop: CSATKPLAYEQYF. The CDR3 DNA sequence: TGCAGTGCTACCAAGCCCCTAGCGTACGAGCAGTACTTC.

CDR3 DNA sequence: TGTGCCAGCACCCCCTCGCCCGGGACAGGGATTGAAAAACTGTTTTTT. This sequence encodes CASTPSPGTGIEKLFF. The chain links TRBV11-1 to TRBJ1-4, with TRBD1 identical over 9 bases. This CDR3 is built from 16 residues. Germline lookup yields CDR1 SGHAT and CDR2 FQDESV (reference sequence). V lost 7 bases and J lost 7; bases outside the gene matches: 13.

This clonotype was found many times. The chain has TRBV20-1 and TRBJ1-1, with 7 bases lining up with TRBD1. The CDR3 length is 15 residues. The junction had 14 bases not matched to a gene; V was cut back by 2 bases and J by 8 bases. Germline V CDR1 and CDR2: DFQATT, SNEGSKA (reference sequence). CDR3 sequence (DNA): TGCAGTGCTAGACCCGATCGGGGACAGAACCCCGAAGCTTTCTTT. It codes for CSARPDRGQNPEAFF.

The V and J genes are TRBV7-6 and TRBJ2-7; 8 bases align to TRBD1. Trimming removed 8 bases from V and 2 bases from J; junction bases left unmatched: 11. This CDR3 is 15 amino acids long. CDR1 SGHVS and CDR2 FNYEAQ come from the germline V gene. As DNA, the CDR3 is TGTGCCAGCTCATCATCGCAGGGGGCAGCCTACGAGCAGTACTTC. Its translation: CASSSSQGAAYEQYF.

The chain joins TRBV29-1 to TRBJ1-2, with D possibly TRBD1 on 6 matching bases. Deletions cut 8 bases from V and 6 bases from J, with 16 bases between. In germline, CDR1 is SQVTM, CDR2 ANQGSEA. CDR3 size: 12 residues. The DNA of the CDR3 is TGCAGCAATAACAGGGTGGATGATGGCTACACCTTC. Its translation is CSNNRVDDGYTF. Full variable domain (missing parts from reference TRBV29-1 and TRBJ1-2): SAVISQKPSRDICQRGTSLTIQCQVDSQVTMMFWYRQQPGQSLTLIATANQGSEATYESGFVIDKFPISRPNLTFSTLTVSNMSPEDSSIYLCSNNRVDDGYTFGSGTRLTVV.

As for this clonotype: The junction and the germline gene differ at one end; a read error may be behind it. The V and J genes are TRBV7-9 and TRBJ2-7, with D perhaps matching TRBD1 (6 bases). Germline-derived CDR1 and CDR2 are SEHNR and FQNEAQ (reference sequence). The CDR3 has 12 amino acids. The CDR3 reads CASRAGAYEQYF. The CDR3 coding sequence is TGCGCCAGCCGGGCAGGGGCATACGAGCAGTACTTC.

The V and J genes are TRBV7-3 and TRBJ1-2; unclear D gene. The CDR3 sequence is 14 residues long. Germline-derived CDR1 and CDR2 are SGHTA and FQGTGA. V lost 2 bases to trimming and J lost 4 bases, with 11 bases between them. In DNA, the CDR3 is TGTGCCAGCAGCTTAGTTCTAGCTAGCTATGGCTACACCTTC. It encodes CASSLVLASYGYTF.